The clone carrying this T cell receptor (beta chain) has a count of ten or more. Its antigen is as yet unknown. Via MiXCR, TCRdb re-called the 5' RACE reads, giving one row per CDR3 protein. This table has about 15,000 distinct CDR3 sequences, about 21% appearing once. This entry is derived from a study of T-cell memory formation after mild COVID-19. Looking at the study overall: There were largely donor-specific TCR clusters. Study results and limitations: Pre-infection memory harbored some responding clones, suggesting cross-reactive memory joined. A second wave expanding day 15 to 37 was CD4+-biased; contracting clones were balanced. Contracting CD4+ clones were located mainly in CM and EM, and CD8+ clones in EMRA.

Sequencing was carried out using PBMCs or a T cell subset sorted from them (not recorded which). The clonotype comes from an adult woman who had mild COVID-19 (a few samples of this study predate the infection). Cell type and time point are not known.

The CDR3 DNA reads TGTGCCAGCGGGGCGGGACCCACAGATACGCAGTATTTT. Translating it yields CASGAGPTDTQYF. The chain carries TRBV7-3 and TRBJ2-3, with a tentative D call TRBD2 (6 bases). CDR3 length equals 13 residues. CDR1 SGHTA and CDR2 FQGTGA come from the germline V gene. The V end lost 8 bases, the J end lost 2 bases, and 11 bases lay between the germline ends. Using reference TRBV7-3 and TRBJ2-3 for the parts outside the CDR3, the full variable domain is GAGVSQTPSNKVTEKGKYVELRCDPISGHTALYWYRQSLGQGPEFLIYFQGTGAADDSGLPNDRFFAVRPEGSVSTLKIQRTERGDSAVYLCASGAGPTDTQYFGPGTRLTVL.